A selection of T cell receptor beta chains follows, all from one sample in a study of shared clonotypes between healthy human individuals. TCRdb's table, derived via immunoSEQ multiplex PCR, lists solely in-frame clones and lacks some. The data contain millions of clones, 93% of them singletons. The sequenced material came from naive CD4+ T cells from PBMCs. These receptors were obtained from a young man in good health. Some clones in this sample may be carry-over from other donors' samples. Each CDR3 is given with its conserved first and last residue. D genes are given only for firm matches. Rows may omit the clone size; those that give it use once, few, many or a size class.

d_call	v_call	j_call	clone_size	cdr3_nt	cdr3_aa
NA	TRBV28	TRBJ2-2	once	TGTGCCAGCCGGGGGCCCAACACCGGGGAGCTGTTTTTT	CASRGPNTGELFF
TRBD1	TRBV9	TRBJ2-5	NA	TGTGCCAGCAGCGTAGTGTCCAGGGGGCGAGAGACCCAGTACTTC	CASSVVSRGRETQYF
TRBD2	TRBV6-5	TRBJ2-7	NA	TGTGCCAGCAGACCTAGCGGGAGCCCCTACGAGCAGTACTTC	CASRPSGSPYEQYF
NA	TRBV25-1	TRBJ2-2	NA	TGTGCCAGCAGTGAATTGGCTATCTCGAACACCGGGGAGCTGTTTTTT	CASSELAISNTGELFF
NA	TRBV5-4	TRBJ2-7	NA	TGTGCCAGCACCAAGGGACCCCCCAACGAGCAGTACTTC	CASTKGPPNEQYF
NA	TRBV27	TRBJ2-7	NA	TGTGCCAGCAGTTTATCGGAGTTGGGGTCGGGCTCCTACGAGCAGTACTTC	CASSLSELGSGSYEQYF
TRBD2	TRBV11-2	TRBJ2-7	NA	TGTGCCAGCAGCCGCGTTAGCGGGAGCTCCTACGAGCAGTACTTC	CASSRVSGSSYEQYF
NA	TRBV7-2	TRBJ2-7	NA	TGTGCCAGCAGCTTAGGACTCGACTACGAGCAGTACTTC	CASSLGLDYEQYF
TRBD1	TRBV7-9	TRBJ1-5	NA	TGTGCCAGCAGCTTAGGGACAGGGGGAGCTCAGCCCCAGCATTTT	CASSLGTGGAQPQHF
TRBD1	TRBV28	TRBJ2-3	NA	TGTGCCAGCAGCGGGACAGGGAGAGCAGATACGCAGTATTTT	CASSGTGRADTQYF
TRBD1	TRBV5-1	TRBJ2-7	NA	TGCGCCAGCAGCTTGCAAACAGGGGGCTTGTACGAGCAGTACTTC	CASSLQTGGLYEQYF